The rows below give T cell receptor beta chains drawn from one sample of a study of PD-L1 blockade in urothelial cancer. The repertoire was sequenced with immunoSEQ multiplex PCR; TCRdb's copy has only in-frame clones and lacks some. Of 70,000 to 90,000 clones listed, around 85% are singletons. The specimen comprised PBMCs, sampled around atezolizumab (anti-PD-L1) treatment. Receptors originate from a man between 60 and 75 years old with urothelial cancer. CDR3s include the opening cysteine and the closing phenylalanine or tryptophan. The D gene is left open where the match is weak. Size tells how often a clone was seen (once, few, many) or the class of an expanded clone, and some rows leave it out.

j_gene,d_gene,abundance,len,v_gene,CDR3aa,CDR3nt
TRBJ1-2,TRBD1,NA,12,TRBV5-1,CASSSDRGGYTF,TGCGCCAGCAGCTCGGACAGGGGCGGCTACACCTTC
TRBJ1-5,TRBD1,NA,15,TRBV28,CASRLPGTGNQPQHF,TGTGCCAGCAGACTCCCCGGGACAGGGAATCAGCCCCAGCATTTT
TRBJ2-7,NA,NA,14,TRBV5-5,CASSLEGIRREQYF,TGTGCCAGCAGCTTGGAGGGGATACGTCGGGAGCAGTACTTC
TRBJ2-7,TRBD2,NA,17,TRBV13,CASSLGRLAGGRNEQYF,TGTGCCAGCAGCTTAGGCCGGTTAGCGGGGGGGCGAAACGAGCAGTACTTC
TRBJ2-7,TRBD1,once,11,TRBV20-1,CSARTGGEQYF,TGCAGTGCTAGGACAGGGGGCGAGCAGTACTTC
TRBJ2-5,NA,once,15,TRBV7-8,CASSDRTRFQETQYF,TGTGCCAGCAGCGACAGGACTAGGTTTCAAGAGACCCAGTACTTC
TRBJ2-1,NA,NA,14,TRBV27,CASLAGGSYNEQFF,TGTGCCAGCCTTGCCGGGGGCTCCTACAATGAGCAGTTCTTC
TRBJ2-5,TRBD1,NA,14,TRBV4-1,CASAGTGLLETQYF,TGCGCCAGCGCCGGGACAGGCTTACTTGAGACCCAGTACTTC
TRBJ1-5,TRBD1,once,17,TRBV2,CASRRQGAGISNQPQHF,TGTGCCAGCAGGAGACAGGGGGCTGGGATCTCCAATCAGCCCCAGCATTTT
TRBJ2-7,TRBD2,NA,15,TRBV4-1,CASSPDGRHLREQYF,TGCGCCAGCAGTCCGGACGGGAGGCACCTACGCGAGCAGTACTTC
TRBJ2-7,NA,few,14,TRBV18,CASSWTDQTYEQYF,TGTGCCAGCTCGTGGACAGACCAAACCTACGAGCAGTACTTC
TRBJ2-7,TRBD2,NA,15,TRBV7-3,CASSLIAGGLYEQYF,TGTGCCAGCAGCTTAATAGCGGGAGGACTCTACGAGCAGTACTTC
TRBJ1-1,NA,NA,14,TRBV11-3,CASSLRVMNTEAFF,TGTGCCAGCAGCTTAAGAGTAATGAACACTGAAGCTTTCTTT
TRBJ1-6,TRBD1,NA,16,TRBV5-4,CASSPGTGGVNSPLHF,TGTGCCAGCAGCCCCGGGACAGGGGGCGTCAATTCACCCCTCCACTTT
TRBJ1-2,NA,NA,11,TRBV6-6,CASTGDYGYTF,TGTGCCAGCACAGGGGACTATGGCTACACCTTC
TRBJ1-2,NA,NA,18,TRBV7-9,CASSSGTGTWSSEYGYTF,TGTGCCAGCAGCTCCGGCACCGGGACATGGTCCTCTGAATATGGCTACACCTTC
TRBJ2-2,NA,few,12,TRBV28,CASSRETGELFF,TGTGCCAGCAGCCGAGAGACCGGGGAGCTGTTTTTT
TRBJ2-4,NA,NA,15,TRBV9,CASSVEGNGKNIQYF,TGTGCCAGCAGCGTAGAGGGGAATGGTAAAAACATTCAGTACTTC
TRBJ2-7,TRBD1,once,16,TRBV28,CASTPEEGTGLYEQYF,TGTGCCAGCACCCCGGAGGAGGGGACAGGGTTGTACGAGCAGTACTTC
TRBJ1-3,NA,NA,14,TRBV6-6,CASISRVSGNTIYF,TGTGCCAGCATTTCCAGGGTCTCGGGAAACACCATATATTTT
TRBJ2-7,NA,NA,14,TRBV5-6,CASSFGRERLEQYF,TGTGCCAGCAGCTTTGGCCGGGAGCGCCTCGAGCAGTACTTC
TRBJ2-1,TRBD2,NA,15,TRBV15,CATSRDDGLVHEQFF,TGTGCCACCAGCAGAGACGACGGACTAGTACATGAGCAGTTCTTC
TRBJ2-7,TRBD1,many,13,TRBV2,CASSGQGGYEQYF,TGTGCCAGCAGCGGACAGGGGGGATACGAGCAGTACTTC
TRBJ2-1,TRBD2,NA,16,TRBV5-4,CASSWGTSGRDGEQFF,TGTGCCAGCAGCTGGGGGACTAGCGGGAGGGATGGGGAGCAGTTCTTC
TRBJ2-5,TRBD2,NA,18,TRBV29-1,CSVERLGLAGVIGETQYF,TGCAGCGTTGAACGATTGGGACTAGCGGGAGTAATAGGAGAGACCCAGTACTTC
TRBJ2-7,NA,NA,13,TRBV7-3,CASSAKPSYEQYF,TGTGCCAGCAGCGCTAAACCCTCCTACGAGCAGTACTTC
TRBJ1-2,NA,NA,15,TRBV6-5,CASSYSIWDIYGYTF,TGTGCCAGCAGTTACTCGATTTGGGACATCTATGGCTACACCTTC
TRBJ1-3,NA,NA,14,TRBV6-5,CASSSRGFGNTIYF,TGTGCCAGCAGTTCGCGGGGCTTTGGAAACACCATATATTTT
TRBJ2-7,TRBD2,NA,17,TRBV28,CASSGRTSGRVTGEQYF,TGTGCCAGCAGCGGACGGACTAGCGGGAGGGTCACGGGCGAGCAGTACTTC
TRBJ1-6,TRBD1,NA,14,TRBV30,CAWSPRDRNSPLHF,TGTGCCTGGAGTCCGAGGGACAGAAATTCACCCCTCCACTTT
TRBJ2-7,TRBD2,NA,15,TRBV10-3,CAISERSGSLGEQYF,TGTGCCATCAGTGAGAGGAGCGGGAGTCTGGGCGAGCAGTACTTC
TRBJ1-2,NA,NA,14,TRBV2,CASSRDNLDYGYTF,TGTGCCAGCAGCCGGGACAATCTCGACTATGGCTACACCTTC
TRBJ2-5,TRBD1,NA,15,TRBV4-1,CASSSRDRVRETQYF,TGCGCCAGCAGCTCCCGGGACAGGGTTCGAGAGACCCAGTACTTC
TRBJ1-2,NA,many,11,TRBV29-1,CSVEDPGGYTF,TGCAGCGTTGAAGATCCCGGGGGCTACACCTTC
TRBJ1-1,NA,NA,14,TRBV6-5,CASSANGYRAEAFF,TGTGCCAGCAGTGCGAACGGATATCGGGCTGAAGCTTTCTTT
TRBJ2-7,TRBD1,NA,15,TRBV18,CASSPGQGMPYEQYF,TGTGCCAGCTCACCGGGACAGGGAATGCCCTACGAGCAGTACTTC
TRBJ1-2,TRBD1,NA,15,TRBV5-6,CASSWRTGRAYGYTF,TGTGCCAGCAGCTGGCGGACAGGGAGGGCCTATGGCTACACCTTC
TRBJ1-5,NA,few,15,TRBV4-2,CASSQAQSSNQPQHF,TGTGCCAGCAGCCAAGCACAGTCTAGCAATCAGCCCCAGCATTTT
TRBJ2-1,TRBD2,NA,15,TRBV5-6,CASKRGPSSYNEQFF,TGTGCCAGCAAGCGGGGGCCTAGCTCCTACAATGAGCAGTTCTTC
TRBJ2-7,TRBD2,NA,17,TRBV5-6,CASSFSGLAGAVYEQYF,TGTGCCAGCAGCTTTTCGGGACTAGCGGGGGCCGTCTACGAGCAGTACTTC
TRBJ2-1,TRBD2,NA,15,TRBV10-3,CAISPVAGVYNEQFF,TGTGCCATCAGTCCGGTAGCGGGTGTGTACAATGAGCAGTTCTTC
TRBJ2-3,NA,once,12,TRBV12-5,CASGLRTSEQYF,TGTGCTAGTGGTTTGAGAACTAGTGAGCAGTATTTT
TRBJ1-2,NA,NA,16,TRBV21-1,CASSKGDRVYVYGYTF,TGTGCCAGCAGCAAAGGGGACAGGGTGTACGTCTATGGCTACACCTTC
TRBJ2-3,NA,once,13,TRBV2,CASRPESTDTQYF,TGTGCCAGCAGGCCCGAGAGCACAGATACGCAGTATTTT
TRBJ2-5,NA,NA,15,TRBV7-2,CASSLSGIPQETQYF,TGTGCCAGCAGCTTATCGGGAATTCCTCAAGAGACCCAGTACTTC
TRBJ2-7,NA,NA,8,TRBV7-9,CASSPQLF,TGTGCCAGCAGCCCCCAACTCTTC
TRBJ1-1,TRBD1,NA,15,TRBV18,CASSTARDRGTEAFF,TGTGCCAGCTCAACTGCCCGGGACAGAGGGACTGAAGCTTTCTTT
TRBJ2-7,TRBD1,NA,16,TRBV9,CASSARPGQGTYEQYF,TGTGCCAGCAGCGCACGACCGGGACAGGGCACCTACGAGCAGTACTTC
TRBJ1-2,TRBD1,NA,15,TRBV9,CASSVLGTGHYGYTF,TGTGCCAGCAGTGTATTAGGGACAGGACACTATGGCTACACCTTC
TRBJ1-5,TRBD1,NA,15,TRBV9,CASSVGGDRTQPQHF,TGTGCCAGCAGCGTAGGGGGGGACAGAACTCAGCCCCAGCATTTT
TRBJ1-3,NA,NA,16,TRBV7-8,CASSLGTSSSGNTIYF,TGTGCCAGCAGCTTAGGGACTTCTAGCTCTGGAAACACCATATATTTT
TRBJ2-7,NA,NA,12,TRBV30,CAWTGVAYEQYF,TGTGCCTGGACAGGGGTAGCCTACGAGCAGTACTTC
TRBJ2-3,NA,NA,16,TRBV25-1,CASSEVGGGHTDTQYF,TGTGCCAGCAGTGAAGTTGGGGGGGGGCACACAGATACGCAGTATTTT
TRBJ2-7,NA,NA,13,TRBV10-1,CASSHGGLFEQYF,TGCGCCAGCAGTCACGGGGGGCTTTTCGAGCAGTACTTC
TRBJ2-3,TRBD2,NA,17,TRBV10-3,CAISGVRSGGHTDTQYF,TGTGCCATCAGTGGTGTCCGGAGCGGGGGGCACACAGATACGCAGTATTTT
TRBJ1-2,NA,NA,13,TRBV6-6,CASSKQEDYGYTF,TGTGCCAGCAGTAAACAGGAAGATTATGGCTACACCTTC
TRBJ2-2,TRBD1,NA,15,TRBV6-5,CASSPGTGSTGELFF,TGTGCCAGCAGCCCCGGGACAGGGTCCACCGGGGAGCTGTTTTTT
TRBJ2-1,NA,NA,16,TRBV10-3,CAISESSPGGGNEQFF,TGTGCCATCAGTGAGTCATCACCCGGAGGAGGCAATGAGCAGTTCTTC